Listed here is a single T cell receptor beta chain. Antigen specificity is unknown. From germline, CDR1 is LGHNA and CDR2 YSLEER. This CDR3 has 14 amino acids. Trimming shortened V by 0 bases and J by 7 bases, and 10 bases separated the two germline ends. Sequence data were generated for unstimulated naive, memory, effector memory and TEMRA subsets in three donor pairs. Per sample, the assay covered 10^5 or so TCR templates. The data were produced by immunoSEQ multiplex PCR, yet TCRdb's version contains in-frame clones alone and is incomplete. The sample holds roughly 64,000 clones, roughly 97% seen once. This record comes from a study of siplizumab effects on memory and regulatory T cells. General study points: In controls, 25% to 30% of mappable alloreactive CD4+ clones were Treg-derived on average, versus about 75% with siplizumab. Alloreactive sequences that could be traced to unstimulated CD4+ memory cells showed a significant reduction under siplizumab.

The TCR sequence derives from a human donor in good health. J is TRBJ1-3 and V is TRBV4-3; D unclear. What was sequenced was naive CD8+ T cells sorted from blood. This chain's CDR3 is CASSQDGIGNTIYF. Written as DNA, the CDR3 is TGCGCCAGCAGCCAAGATGGGATCGGGAACACCATATATTTT.